The clone carrying this T cell receptor (beta chain) occurred a few times. This record belongs to a study of human T cells and chemical hapten exposure. Study overall: The use of 2% DPC on approximately 2 cm by approximately 2 cm of upper inner arm skin constituted sensitization. The patient population, which was mostly female, had alopecia areata, totalis or universalis. The study patch tested 0.01% DPC on the upper back and read results at 6 days.

In the library, unique molecular identifiers were attached to individual cDNA molecules. From the RACE reads, TCRdb called clonotypes with MiXCR, one entry per CDR3 protein. In the table there are around 69,000 distinct CDR3 sequences, about 8% of which are singletons. Time point specified: patch test 2, 6 weeks after DPC sensitization. Sample treatment: therapeutic diphenylcyclopropenone sensitization with weekly scalp DPC. The TCR was taken from a woman in her forties or fifties with alopecia areata. Some clones in this sample may be carry-over from other donors' samples. The sequencing used whole blood, collected in connection with sensitization to the hapten diphenylcyclopropenone (DPC).

In DNA, the CDR3 is TGTGCCAGCAGCCAAGATCTTATGCTAGCGGGAAACATTCAGTACTTC. As protein: CASSQDLMLAGNIQYF. This chain uses TRBV4-2 with TRBJ2-4; 8 bases align to TRBD2. Per germline, CDR1 LGHNA and CDR2 YNFKEQ. The V segment lost 0 bases and the J segment 6 bases; nucleotides outside the gene matches: 7. The CDR3 is 16 residues long.